These 10 T cell receptor beta chains were all obtained from the same sample, sequenced in a study of identical twins (dated by TCRdb to about 2016). The library relied on 5' RACE. Sequencing was carried out with an Illumina HiSeq 2000. The raw public data were reprocessed by TCRdb itself: fastp quality trimming at Q25, MiXCR clonotype calling, in-frame beta chains only. Each entry is one CDR3 protein sequence, shown with its most common DNA and genes. In all, the sample holds around 490,000 distinct CDR3 sequences, and around 22% of those were seen once. The ten largest clonotypes hold 0.4% to 0.6% of the sample. The sample was also reused in another study, on yellow fever vaccine responses in identical twins.

Sequences were obtained from CD4+ T cells sorted from blood. Receptor source: a young woman in good health.

There are a few counts of this clonotype. The V call is TRBV27, the J call TRBJ2-3; D is unclear. This CDR3 comprises 13 residues. Per germline, CDR1 MNHEY and CDR2 SMNVEV (reference sequence). Trimming shortened V by 4 bases and J by 2 bases, and 7 bases separated the two germline ends. The CDR3 loop reads CASSSPTTDTQYF. CDR3 in DNA: TGTGCCAGCAGTTCGCCTACCACAGATACGCAGTATTTT.

In its sample, this clonotype was seen many times. The chain is built from TRBV29-1 and TRBJ2-2, with 8 bases lining up with TRBD2. V lost 7 bases to trimming and J lost 4 bases; unmatched junction nucleotides: 11. Germline CDR1 is SQVTM and CDR2 is ANQGSEA. This CDR3 contains 15 residues. Here the CDR3 DNA reads TGCAGCGCGGCCCTTGGGACTAGTGGCACCGGGGAGCTGTTTTTT. Protein product: CSAALGTSGTGELFF.

In its sample, this clonotype was seen a few times. The rearrangement links TRBV12-3 or TRBV12-4 to TRBJ2-4, with D possibly called TRBD1 or TRBD2 (5 bases each). The CDR3 has 14 amino acids. V was trimmed by 7 bases and J by 6 bases, leaving 16 bases between them. CDR3 in DNA: TGTGCCAGCACTATCCTGGGGGTCTTAAACATTCAGTACTTC. The encoded protein is CASTILGVLNIQYF.

This clonotype has more than one count but fewer than ten. The chain joins TRBV11-3 to TRBJ1-2, with a tentative D call TRBD1 (5 bases). Germline CDR1 is SGHNT and CDR2 is YENEEA. V was trimmed by 2 bases and J by 4 bases, leaving 14 bases between them. CDR3 length: 15 amino acids. Written as DNA, the CDR3 is TGTGCCAGCAGCTTAAAATCGGAAAGGGGCTATGGCTACACCTTC. Translating it yields CASSLKSERGYGYTF.

This clonotype occurred a few times. J is TRBJ2-1 and V is TRBV21-1; the D call in the table, TRBD1, was not verified against the DNA. TRBV21-1 is termed a pseudogene. The CDR3 is made up of 17 amino acids. The CDR3 loop is CASSSLRGTGGPNEQFF. The CDR3 DNA reads as TGTGCCAGCAGCTCGCTCAGGGGGACAGGGGGTCCCAATGAGCAGTTCTTC.

The CDR3, as DNA: TGTGCCAGCAGTCTTCAAACGACGTCTGAGCAGTTCTTC. Translating gives CASSLQTTSEQFF. The gene calls are TRBV3-1 and TRBJ2-1; D unclear. V lost 6 bases, J lost 9 bases, and 15 bases lay in between. There are 13 residues in the CDR3. From germline, CDR1 is LGHDT and CDR2 YNNKEL (reference sequence).

This clonotype was recorded a few times. V usage is TRBV2 and J usage is TRBJ2-5, with D perhaps matching TRBD1 (6 bases). The CDR3 contains 15 residues. Trimming removed 1 base at V and 5 bases at J, with 14 bases between. Germline V gene data show CDR1 as SNHLY and CDR2 as FYNNEI. CDR3 sequence reads: CASSEDRAGRETQYF. The CDR3 DNA is TGTGCCAGCAGTGAAGACAGGGCAGGTCGGGAGACCCAGTACTTC. The full variable domain, its missing parts supplied by reference TRBV2 and TRBJ2-5, is EPEVTQTPSHQVTQMGQEVILRCVPISNHLYFYWYRQILGQKVEFLVSFYNNEISEKSEIFDDQFSVERPDGSNFTLKIRSTKLEDSAMYFCASSEDRAGRETQYFGPGTRLLVL.

This clonotype was seen at least ten times. The genes are TRBV6-2 or TRBV6-3 and TRBJ2-1; no reliable D call. This CDR3 is 13 amino acids long. CDR1 MNHEY and CDR2 SVGEGT come from the germline V gene. V was pared by 0 bases and J by 4 bases, with 4 bases between. CDR3 amino acids: CASSYSGYNEQFF. The CDR3 coding sequence is TGTGCCAGCAGTTACTCGGGTTACAATGAGCAGTTCTTC.

The rearrangement links TRBV6-5 to TRBJ1-6, with D uncertain. Germline CDR1 reads MNHEY; CDR2 reads SVGAGI. The CDR3 runs to 15 residues. Trimming took 2 bases from V and 7 from J, leaving 12 bases between them. The CDR3 here is CASSYERTGNSPLHF. CDR3 sequence (DNA): TGTGCCAGCAGTTACGAACGGACGGGGAATTCACCCCTCCACTTT.

The rearrangement uses TRBV5-1 and TRBJ2-2; D is undetermined. Trimming left V 6 bases short and J 3 bases short, with 9 bases between. The CDR3 runs to 13 residues. Germline CDR1 reads SGHRS; CDR2 reads YFSETQ. CDR3 nucleotides: TGCGCCAGCAAATTGGATTACACCGGGGAGCTGTTTTTT. Encoded protein: CASKLDYTGELFF.